The clone carrying this T cell receptor (beta chain) was picked up many times. TCRdb's table, derived via immunoSEQ multiplex PCR, lists solely in-frame clones and lacks some. This sample shows more than 35,000 clones and no singletons; approximately 3% rests with the ten largest. The data stem from a study of T cell clonality in common variable immunodeficiency. The receptor was derived from a person aged 18-70 years in good health. Sequenced: peripheral blood mononuclear cells.

The CDR3 is CASSIADSGTGGNSPLHF. The covered CDR3 bases are TGTGCCAGTAGTATCGCCGACTCCGGGACAGGGGGGAATTCACCC. The genes are TRBV19 and TRBJ1-6; 11 bases are a match to TRBD1. The sequenced fragment ends 3 residues before the CDR3 boundary, so the rest is inferred from the germline J gene. The germline V gene has CDR1 LNHDA and CDR2 SQIVND (reference sequence). This CDR3 has 18 amino acids. The V and J ends lost 3 bases and 7 bases, in that order; junction bases with no gene match: 11.